Presented here are 6 T cell receptor beta chains from one specimen sequenced in a study of blood T cells in healthy people across ages (dated by TCRdb to the mid-2010s). Library construction relied on 5' RACE. TCRdb records Illumina HiSeq 2500 as the sequencer. A second about 7 to 11 cycle PCR used a sample-barcoded 5' primer and a J-beta primer mix. TCRdb ran its own pipeline on the public reads, namely fastp trimming at Q25 and MiXCR clone calling, and kept in-frame beta chains. Rows merge per CDR3 protein into single entries with the most common DNA and genes. The sample table lists 790,000 or so distinct CDR3 sequences, just over 55% of them with a count of one. The ten most abundant clones make up around 25% of the sample. Sequencing was performed on blood. The receptors derive from a middle-aged man in good health.

This clonotype was seen a handful of times. The CDR3 bases are TGTGCCAGCAGTAGGGGGGGGGATCCTTTACGGGGGGCATGGGATGAGCAGTTCTTC. Translating it yields CASSRGGDPLRGAWDEQFF. J is TRBJ2-1 and V is TRBV12-3 or TRBV12-4, with D possibly matching TRBD2 (7 bases). Trimming left V 5 bases short and J 8 bases short, with 31 bases between. The CDR3 has 19 amino acids.

The rearrangement links TRBV5-1 to TRBJ2-4; 10 bases align to TRBD1. The DNA end is more similar to TRBJ2-7, so the J call may be wrong. Germline V gives CDR1 SGHRS, CDR2 YFSETQ. The CDR3 is made up of 15 amino acids. CDR3 nucleotide sequence: TGCGCCAGCAGCTTCGGGACAGGGGTCTACTACGAGCAGTACTTC. It codes for CASSFGTGVYYEQYF.

The chain uses TRBV15 and TRBJ2-7; D perhaps matches TRBD2 (6 bases). From germline, CDR1 is LNHNV and CDR2 YYDKDF (reference sequence). The V gene lost 5 bases and the J gene lost 2 bases, with 19 bases spanning the gap. The CDR3 runs 16 residues. This CDR3 reads CATSPKTGTLTYEQYF. CDR3 in DNA: TGTGCCACCAGCCCCAAAACCGGGACTCTCACCTACGAGCAGTACTTC. Full variable domain (remainder filled in from reference TRBV15 and TRBJ2-7): DAMVIQNPRYQVTQFGKPVTLSCSQTLNHNVMYWYQQKSSQAPKLLFHYYDKDFNNEADTPDNFQSRRPNTSFCFLDIRSPGLGDTAMYLCATSPKTGTLTYEQYFGPGTRLTVT.

The table lists this clonotype with a few counts. The V call is TRBV10-3, the J call TRBJ2-7; TRBD2 matches at 8 bases. V was clipped by 3 bases and J by 2 bases; unmatched bases: 6. The CDR3 consists of 15 residues. CDR1 is ENHRY and CDR2 is SYGVKD in the germline V gene. CDR3 region: CAISDGAGGTYEQYF. CDR3 bases: TGTGCCATCAGTGATGGTGCGGGGGGTACCTACGAGCAGTACTTC.

This chain links TRBV20-1 with TRBJ1-4; 7 positions match TRBD1. This CDR3 has 14 amino acids. CDR1 and CDR2 from the germline V gene are DFQATT and SNEGSKA (reference sequence). Trimming removed 5 bases from V and 6 bases from J; junction bases left unmatched: 9. The CDR3 DNA sequence: TGCAGTGCTGGAACAGGGGCGGACTATGAAAAACTGTTTTTT. Residues: CSAGTGADYEKLFF.

The rearrangement joins TRBV5-1 to TRBJ1-6; D ambiguous. The CDR3 is 15 residues long. V shed 3 bases and J shed 9 bases, with 16 bases lying between them. Germline V CDR1 and CDR2: SGHRS, YFSETQ. The CDR3 nucleotides are TGCGCCAGCAGCTCTGACGGATTTGGGAGTTCACCCCTCCACTTT. Protein: CASSSDGFGSSPLHF.